The clone carrying this T cell receptor (beta chain) was detected many times. The data were obtained in a study of patients and donors after allogeneic stem cell transplantation. MiXCR, applied by TCRdb to the RT-PCR reads, yields one record per CDR3 protein. The sample contains about a million distinct CDR3 sequences, about a sixth of which appear only once. This CDR3 spans 14 amino acids. The V and J ends lost 6 bases and 3 bases, in that order; junction bases with no gene match: 5. This clonotype was obtained from a human donor who was either an allogeneic HSCT recipient or a stem cell or donor lymphocyte infusion donor (not recorded which). It is not recorded whose cells these are; they may come from a transplant donor. The sequenced material came from blood, either unsorted or a sorted T cell fraction (not recorded which). The V gene is TRBV12-3 or TRBV12-4, the J gene TRBJ1-5; TRBD1 agrees at 7 bases. The CDR3, as DNA: TGTGCCAGCAGCAAAGACAGGGTCAATCAGCCCCAGCATTTT. It translates to CASSKDRVNQPQHF.